The 11 T cell receptor beta chains presented below share a single source sample, sequenced in a study of cytomegalovirus exposure and HLA in healthy donors. PCR was performed using 60 Vbeta and 13 Jbeta primers. Assay: immunoSEQ multiplex PCR; the TCRdb copy retains only in-frame clones and omits some. The data hold roughly 100,000 clones, with approximately 82% observed a single time. Sequencing input: PBMCs. Source of these receptors: a middle-aged man in good health and CMV-seropositive.

This clone was detected a few times. V is TRBV18 and J is TRBJ2-7; possible D gene TRBD1, 6 bases. V lost 1 base to trimming and J lost 3 bases, with 10 bases between them. The CDR3 length is 14 residues. CDR1 is KGHSH and CDR2 is LQKENI in the germline V gene. CDR3 region: CASSPRQDNYEQYF. The CDR3 nucleotides read TGTGCCAGCTCACCACGACAGGATAACTACGAGCAGTACTTC. The variable domain in full, with the rest retrieved from reference TRBV18 and TRBJ2-7, is NAGVMQNPRHLVRRRGQEARLRCSPMKGHSHVYWYRQLPEEGLKFMVYLQKENIIDESGMPKERFSAEFPKEGPSILRIQQVVRGDSAAYFCASSPRQDNYEQYFGPGTRLTVT.

This chain joins TRBV9 and TRBJ2-3; TRBD2 might be the D (6 bases). The V and J ends lost 2 bases and 6 bases respectively, with 13 bases between them. Germline CDR1 reads SGDLS; CDR2 reads YYNGEE. This CDR3 is built from 14 residues. The CDR3 DNA reads as TGTGCCAGCAGCGTGACTAGTGCCCCGGATACGCAGTATTTT. Residues: CASSVTSAPDTQYF.

Worth noting for this clone: At one boundary the junction diverges from the germline segment, which might be a read error. V is TRBV11-3 and J is TRBJ2-6, with D possibly matching TRBD2 (7 bases). The germline V gene has CDR1 SGHNT and CDR2 YENEEA. The CDR3 has 15 residues. The CDR3 DNA reads TGTGCCAGCAGCCTCCGGGGGGCTGGGGCCAACGGCCTGACTTTC. Translated: CASSLRGAGANGLTF.

The chain is built from TRBV7-9 and TRBJ2-1, with D maybe TRBD2 (5 bases). From germline, CDR1 is SEHNR and CDR2 FQNEAQ (reference sequence). CDR3 length: 15 residues. Trimming took 5 bases from V and 4 from J, leaving 15 bases between them. Here the CDR3 reads CASSADRRRYNEQFF. The CDR3 region has the DNA TGTGCCAGCAGCGCCGACCGGCGGAGGTACAATGAGCAGTTCTTC.

V gene TRBV11-2 combines with J gene TRBJ2-1, with 9 bases aligning to TRBD1. The trim removed 3 bases at V and 7 bases at J, leaving 4 bases unmatched. CDR3 length: 14 residues. Germline CDR1 reads SGHAT; CDR2 reads FQNNGV. The CDR3 DNA follows: TGTGCCAGCAGCTTCATGACAGGGGGTAATGAGCAGTTCTTC. Protein product: CASSFMTGGNEQFF.

On this clone: The junction and the germline gene differ at one end; a read error may be behind it. V usage is TRBV7-2 and J usage is TRBJ2-6; 9 nucleotides match TRBD1. The CDR3 is made up of 14 amino acids. CDR1 SGHTA and CDR2 FQGNSA come from the germline V gene. This CDR3 is CAVAQGAGANGLTF. CDR3 nucleotide sequence: TGTGCCGTCGCACAGGGGGCGGGGGCCAACGGCCTGACTTTC.

The rearrangement joins TRBV2 to TRBJ2-5; 8 nucleotides match TRBD2. V trimming: 5 bases; J trimming: 3 bases; junction bases outside the gene matches: 11. The CDR3 contains 16 residues. CDR1 and CDR2 (germline): SNHLY, FYNNEI. The CDR3 loop is CASSTRLASKEETQYF. CDR3 coding DNA: TGTGCCAGCAGTACCCGACTAGCGAGCAAGGAAGAGACCCAGTACTTC.

V is TRBV28 and J is TRBJ2-5, with TRBD1 identical over 7 bases. The V segment lost 3 bases and the J segment 3 bases; nucleotides outside the gene matches: 13. Germline V CDR1 and CDR2: MDHEN, SYDVKM. The CDR3 contains 17 residues. CDR3 sequence: CASSFPRQGQWEETQYF. CDR3 DNA: TGTGCCAGCAGTTTCCCCAGACAGGGACAGTGGGAAGAGACCCAGTACTTC.

The genes are TRBV2 and TRBJ2-5, with 8 bases aligning to TRBD2. The trim removed 3 bases at V and 5 bases at J, leaving 11 bases unmatched. Looked up from germline, CDR1 is SNHLY and CDR2 is FYNNEI. The CDR3 loop spans 16 amino acids. This chain's CDR3 is CASSEAGGGRGETQYF. DNA of the CDR3: TGTGCCAGCAGTGAGGCGGGCGGGGGGCGAGGGGAGACCCAGTACTTC.

The V call is TRBV7-8, the J call TRBJ1-1; 7 nucleotides line up with TRBD1. CDR3 length equals 15 residues. CDR1 and CDR2 from the germline V gene are SGHVS and FQNEAQ. The V gene end was trimmed by 8 bases and the J gene end by 1 base; junction bases not matched to a gene: 10. This chain's CDR3 is CASGPDRFPNTEAFF. Written as DNA, the CDR3 is TGTGCCAGCGGACCGGACAGGTTCCCGAACACTGAAGCTTTCTTT.

V and J are TRBV27 and TRBJ1-2, with a tentative D call TRBD1 (5 bases). Trimming cost V 2 bases and J 6 bases, with 7 bases left between them. The CDR3 loop spans 12 amino acids. Looked up from germline, CDR1 is MNHEY and CDR2 is SMNVEV (reference sequence). The CDR3 DNA sequence: TGTGCCAGCAGTTTACGGGGGGATGGCTACACCTTC. Amino acid sequence: CASSLRGDGYTF.